This T cell receptor beta chain is drawn from a study of blood T cell repertoires in COVID-19. Looking at the study overall: The United States, Italy and Spain were the sources of the acute and convalescent COVID-19 samples. Sample material is recorded as cDNA or gDNA derived from T cells, B-cell-depleted T cells, or PBMCs.

Authors' analysis steps: Amplification of reference gene primers was used by the study to estimate nucleated cell counts. Clones were sequenced by immunoSEQ multiplex PCR, and TCRdb holds only the in-frame ones, with some missing. V and J calls and clone size come straight from that table; D and trimming were deduced from the DNA. The sample has just over 65,000 clones; 75% to 90% are singletons. For this clone: Other nucleotide sequences in the sample specify the same CDR3.

The CDR3 consists of 15 residues. The V end lost 0 bases, the J end lost 4 bases, and 10 bases lay between the germline ends. Germline-derived CDR1 and CDR2 are KGHSY and FQNENV. The material sequenced was peripheral blood. V usage is TRBV16 and J usage is TRBJ1-5, with a tentative D call TRBD1 (6 bases). The TCR comes from a man in his thirties or forties with acute or convalescent COVID-19. CDR3 DNA: TGTGCCAGCAGCCAATCTGGGCAGGGGAATCAGCCCCAGCATTTT. Amino acids: CASSQSGQGNQPQHF.